This T cell receptor (beta chain) was obtained from a study of blood T cell repertoires in COVID-19. Study background: The United States, Italy and Spain supplied acute and convalescent COVID-19 samples.

Germline V gene data show CDR1 as SGHDN and CDR2 as FVKESK. V shed 6 bases, J shed 0 bases, and the junction held 7 bases outside the gene matches. The CDR3 has 15 amino acids. In the source study's methods: Estimation of nucleated cell counts relied on the amplification of reference gene primers. TCRdb's copy holds only in-frame clones and misses some; the assay was immunoSEQ multiplex PCR. V and J calls and clone size are copied from that table; D and trimming were computed from the DNA. Of about 71,000 clones detected, 82% appear once; the ten largest clones hold roughly an eighth. The chain combines TRBV14 with TRBJ1-2; 7 bases are shared with TRBD1. Sequencing input: peripheral blood. The receptor was isolated from a woman over 75 with acute or convalescent COVID-19. CDR3 in amino acids: CASRFPDRTNYGYTF. The CDR3 DNA reads TGTGCCAGCAGATTCCCGGACAGGACTAACTATGGCTACACCTTC.